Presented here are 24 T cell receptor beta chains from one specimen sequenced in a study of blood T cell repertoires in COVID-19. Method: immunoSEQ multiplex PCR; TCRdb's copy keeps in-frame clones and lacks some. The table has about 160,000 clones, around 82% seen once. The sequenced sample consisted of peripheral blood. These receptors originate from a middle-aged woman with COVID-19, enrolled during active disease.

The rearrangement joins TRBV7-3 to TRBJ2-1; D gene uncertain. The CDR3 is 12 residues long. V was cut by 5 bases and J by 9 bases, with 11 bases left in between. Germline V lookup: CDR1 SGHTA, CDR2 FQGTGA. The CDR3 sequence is CASSPPGPEQFF. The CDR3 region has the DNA TGTGCCAGCAGCCCCCCCGGTCCTGAGCAGTTCTTC.

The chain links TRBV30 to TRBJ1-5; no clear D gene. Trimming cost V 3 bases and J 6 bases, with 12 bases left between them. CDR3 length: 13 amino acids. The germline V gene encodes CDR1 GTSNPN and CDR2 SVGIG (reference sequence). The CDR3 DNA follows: TGTGCCTGGAGCCCAGGAGGCCGTCAGCCCCAGCATTTT. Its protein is CAWSPGGRQPQHF.

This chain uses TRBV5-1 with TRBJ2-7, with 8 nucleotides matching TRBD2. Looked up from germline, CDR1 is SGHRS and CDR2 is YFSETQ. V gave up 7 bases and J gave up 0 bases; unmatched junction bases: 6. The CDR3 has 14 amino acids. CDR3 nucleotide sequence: TGCGCCAGCTCCACTAGCGGTGCCTCCTACGAGCAGTACTTC. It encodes CASSTSGASYEQYF.

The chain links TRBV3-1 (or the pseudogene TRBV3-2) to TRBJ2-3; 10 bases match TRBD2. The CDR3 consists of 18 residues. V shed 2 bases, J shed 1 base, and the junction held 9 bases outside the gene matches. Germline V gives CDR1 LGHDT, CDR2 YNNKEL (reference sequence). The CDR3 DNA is TGTGCCAGCAGCCAATACCTTAGCGGGGGGCGGCGCACAGATACGCAGTATTTT. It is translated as CASSQYLSGGRRTDTQYF.

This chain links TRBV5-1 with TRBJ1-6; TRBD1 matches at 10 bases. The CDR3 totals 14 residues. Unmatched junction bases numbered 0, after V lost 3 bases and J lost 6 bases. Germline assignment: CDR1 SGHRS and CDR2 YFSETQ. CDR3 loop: CASSWDRGNSPLHF. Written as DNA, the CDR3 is TGCGCCAGCAGCTGGGACAGGGGTAATTCACCCCTCCACTTT.

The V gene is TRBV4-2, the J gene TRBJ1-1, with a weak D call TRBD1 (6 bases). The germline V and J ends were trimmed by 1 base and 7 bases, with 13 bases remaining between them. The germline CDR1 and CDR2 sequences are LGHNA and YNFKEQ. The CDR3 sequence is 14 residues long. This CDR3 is CASSQVGAGYEAFF. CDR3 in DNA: TGTGCCAGCAGCCAAGTGGGGGCAGGGTATGAAGCTTTCTTT.

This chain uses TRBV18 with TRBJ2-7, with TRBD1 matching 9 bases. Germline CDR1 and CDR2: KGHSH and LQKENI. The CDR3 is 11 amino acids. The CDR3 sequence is CASSGRDRVLV. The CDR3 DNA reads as TGTGCCAGCTCGGGCCGGGACAGGGTACTTGTC.

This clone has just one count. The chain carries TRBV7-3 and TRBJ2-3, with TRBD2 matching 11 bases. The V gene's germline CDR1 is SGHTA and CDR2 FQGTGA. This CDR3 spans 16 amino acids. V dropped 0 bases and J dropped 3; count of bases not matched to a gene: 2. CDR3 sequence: CASSLTPSGGTDTQYF. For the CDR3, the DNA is TGTGCCAGCAGCTTAACCCCTAGCGGGGGGACAGATACGCAGTATTTT.

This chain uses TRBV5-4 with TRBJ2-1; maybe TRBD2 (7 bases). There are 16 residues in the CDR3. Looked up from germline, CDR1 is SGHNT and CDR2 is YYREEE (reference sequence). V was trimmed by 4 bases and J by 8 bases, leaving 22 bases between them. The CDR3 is CASSRLRGRAEDEQFF. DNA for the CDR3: TGTGCCAGCAGCCGGTTGAGGGGGAGGGCCGAGGATGAGCAGTTCTTC. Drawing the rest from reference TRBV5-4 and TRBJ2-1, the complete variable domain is ETGVTQSPTHLIKTRGQQVTLRCSSQSGHNTVSWYQQALGQGPQFIFQYYREEENGRGNFPPRFSGLQFPNYSSELNVNALELDDSALYLCASSRLRGRAEDEQFFGPGTRLTVL.

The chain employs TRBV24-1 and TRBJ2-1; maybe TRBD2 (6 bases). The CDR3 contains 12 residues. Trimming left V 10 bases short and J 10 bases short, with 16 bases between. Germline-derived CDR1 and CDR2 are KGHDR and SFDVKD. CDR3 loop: CATRAQAGEQFF. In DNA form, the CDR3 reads TGTGCCACTCGGGCCCAGGCGGGGGAGCAGTTCTTC.

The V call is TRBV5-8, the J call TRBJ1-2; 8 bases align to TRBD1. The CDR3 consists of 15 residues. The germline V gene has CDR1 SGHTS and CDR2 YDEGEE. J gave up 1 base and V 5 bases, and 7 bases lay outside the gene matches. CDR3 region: CASRRTGSSNYGYTF. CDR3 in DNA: TGTGCCAGCAGGAGGACAGGGAGCAGTAACTATGGCTACACCTTC.

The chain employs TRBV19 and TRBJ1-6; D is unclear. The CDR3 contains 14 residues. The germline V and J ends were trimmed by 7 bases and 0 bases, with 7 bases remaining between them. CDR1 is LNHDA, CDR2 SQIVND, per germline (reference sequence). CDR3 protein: CASTFGSYNSPLHF. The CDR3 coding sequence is TGTGCCAGTACCTTCGGCTCCTATAATTCACCCCTCCACTTT.

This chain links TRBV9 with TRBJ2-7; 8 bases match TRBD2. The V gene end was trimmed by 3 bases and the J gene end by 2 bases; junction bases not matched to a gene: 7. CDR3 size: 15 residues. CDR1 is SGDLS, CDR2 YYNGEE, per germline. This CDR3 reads CASSGDRGGAYEQYF. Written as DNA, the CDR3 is TGTGCCAGCAGCGGAGACCGGGGGGGCGCCTACGAGCAGTACTTC.

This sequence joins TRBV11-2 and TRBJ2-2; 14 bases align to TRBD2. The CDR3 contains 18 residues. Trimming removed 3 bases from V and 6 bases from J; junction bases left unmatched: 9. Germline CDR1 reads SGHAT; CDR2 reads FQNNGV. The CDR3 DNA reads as TGTGCCAGCAGCTTCTCGATAGGACTAGCGGGAGGCGCCGGGGAGCTGTTTTTT. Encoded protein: CASSFSIGLAGGAGELFF. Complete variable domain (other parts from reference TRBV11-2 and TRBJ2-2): EAGVAQSPRYKIIEKRQSVAFWCNPISGHATLYWYQQILGQGPKLLIQFQNNGVVDDSQLPKDRFSAERLKGVDSTLKIQPAKLEDSAVYLCASSFSIGLAGGAGELFFGEGSRLTVL.

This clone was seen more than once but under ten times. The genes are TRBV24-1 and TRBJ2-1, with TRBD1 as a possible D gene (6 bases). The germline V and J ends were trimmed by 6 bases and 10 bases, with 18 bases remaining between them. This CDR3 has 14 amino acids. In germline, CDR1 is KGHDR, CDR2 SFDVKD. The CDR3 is CATSPGQQYREQFF. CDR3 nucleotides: TGTGCCACCAGTCCCGGACAGCAATATAGGGAGCAGTTCTTC.

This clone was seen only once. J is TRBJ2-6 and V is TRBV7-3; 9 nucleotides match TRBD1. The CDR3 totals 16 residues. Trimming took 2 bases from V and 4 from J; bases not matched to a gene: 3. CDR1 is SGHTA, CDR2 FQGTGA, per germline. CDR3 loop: CASSLGQGFGANVLTF. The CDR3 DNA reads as TGTGCCAGCAGCTTAGGACAGGGGTTCGGGGCCAACGTCCTGACTTTC. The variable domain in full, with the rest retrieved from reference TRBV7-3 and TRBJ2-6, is GAGVSQTPSNKVTEKGKYVELRCDPISGHTALYWYRQSLGQGPEFLIYFQGTGAADDSGLPNDRFFAVRPEGSVSTLKIQRTERGDSAVYLCASSLGQGFGANVLTFGAGSRLTVL.

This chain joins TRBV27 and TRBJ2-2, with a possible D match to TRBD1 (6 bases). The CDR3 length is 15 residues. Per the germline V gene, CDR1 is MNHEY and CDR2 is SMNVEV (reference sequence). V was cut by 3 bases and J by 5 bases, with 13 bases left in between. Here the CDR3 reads CASSFTGSGTGELFF. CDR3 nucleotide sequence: TGTGCCAGCAGTTTTACAGGGTCAGGGACCGGGGAGCTGTTTTTT.

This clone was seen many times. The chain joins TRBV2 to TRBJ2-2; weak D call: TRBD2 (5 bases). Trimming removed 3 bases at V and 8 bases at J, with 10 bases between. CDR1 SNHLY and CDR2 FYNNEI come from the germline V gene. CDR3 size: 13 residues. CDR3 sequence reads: CASSEDWGGELFF. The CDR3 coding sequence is TGTGCCAGCAGTGAGGACTGGGGAGGGGAGCTGTTTTTT.

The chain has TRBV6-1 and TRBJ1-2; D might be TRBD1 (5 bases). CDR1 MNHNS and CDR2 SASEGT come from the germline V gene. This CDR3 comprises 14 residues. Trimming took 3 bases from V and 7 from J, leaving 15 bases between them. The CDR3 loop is CASSEWGGNRGYTF. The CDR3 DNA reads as TGTGCCAGCAGTGAGTGGGGGGGGAATCGTGGCTACACCTTC.

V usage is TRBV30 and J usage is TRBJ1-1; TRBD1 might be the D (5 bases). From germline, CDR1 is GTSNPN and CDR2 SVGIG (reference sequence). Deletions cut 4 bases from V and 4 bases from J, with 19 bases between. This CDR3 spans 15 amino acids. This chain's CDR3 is CAWIEGTGGFTEAFF. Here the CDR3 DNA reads TGTGCCTGGATTGAAGGGACGGGGGGTTTCACTGAAGCTTTCTTT.

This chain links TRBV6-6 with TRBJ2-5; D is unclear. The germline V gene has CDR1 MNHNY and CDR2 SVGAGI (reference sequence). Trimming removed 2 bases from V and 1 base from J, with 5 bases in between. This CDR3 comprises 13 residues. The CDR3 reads CASSYPGQETQYF. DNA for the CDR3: TGTGCCAGCAGTTACCCGGGCCAAGAGACCCAGTACTTC.

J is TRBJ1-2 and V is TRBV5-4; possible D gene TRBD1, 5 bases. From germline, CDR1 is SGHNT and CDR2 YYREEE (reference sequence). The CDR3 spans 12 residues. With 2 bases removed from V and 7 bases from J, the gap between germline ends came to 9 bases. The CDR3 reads CASSFQGRGYTF. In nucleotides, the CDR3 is TGTGCCAGCAGCTTCCAGGGCCGTGGCTACACCTTC.

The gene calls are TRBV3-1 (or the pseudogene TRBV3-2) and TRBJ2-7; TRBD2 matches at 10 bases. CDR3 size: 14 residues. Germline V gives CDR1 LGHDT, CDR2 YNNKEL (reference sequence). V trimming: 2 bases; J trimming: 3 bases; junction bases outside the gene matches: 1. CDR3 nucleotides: TGTGCCAGCAGCCAAACTAGCGGGGTCTACGAGCAGTACTTC. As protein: CASSQTSGVYEQYF.

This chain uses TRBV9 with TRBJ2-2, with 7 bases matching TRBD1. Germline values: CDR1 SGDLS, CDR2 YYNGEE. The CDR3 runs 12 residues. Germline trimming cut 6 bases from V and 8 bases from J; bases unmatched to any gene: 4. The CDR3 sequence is CASKGAEGELFF. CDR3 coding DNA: TGTGCCAGCAAGGGGGCGGAGGGGGAGCTGTTTTTT.